A single T cell receptor beta chain is shown here with its context. What antigen it recognizes has not been identified. This specimen belongs to a study of monozygotic twins with inflammatory bowel disease (dated by TCRdb to about 2019). Context from the whole study: A total of some 28 monozygotic twin pairs were included in the full study, comprising nine German pairs (four IBD-concordant, five IBD-discordant) and 19 IBD-discordant Danish pairs. The search for disease-associated traits relied mainly on comparing IBD patients with their genetically identical healthy co-twins within discordant pairs. Each individual had, on average, about 151 000 unique TCRalpha sequences and 181 000 unique TCRbeta sequences available for analysis.

The library came from 5' RACE. For each TCR library, 3,000 to 4,000 ng of total RNA was used. For each sample, cDNA synthesis with SMARTScribe reverse transcriptase was split into eight separate reactions. During cDNA synthesis, unique molecular identifiers containing a 6-nucleotide sample barcode were introduced by template switching. Two nested PCRs of roughly 15 and 9 cycles amplified the TCRalpha and TCRbeta cDNA, and bead purification followed each PCR. Before amplification, the cDNA was treated with uracil DNA-glycosylase and purified using the QIAquick PCR purification kit. The second PCR added Illumina TruSeq-compatible adapters along with sample-specific barcodes. Library quality and concentration were assessed using TapeStation and Qubit, and approximately 5 ng of each library was pooled. Sequencing of pooled libraries was carried out on an Illumina HiSeq2500 single-index Rapid Run using 2 x 100 bp reads and custom sequencing primers. In the original analysis: MiGEC version 1.2.6 was used for UMI-based consensus assembly, which corrected PCR and sequencing errors. MiXCR version 2.1.1 handled V(D)J alignment, clonotype assembly and CDR3 extraction. Normalisation of gene usage, clonotype sharing and MAIT/NKT TCR abundance was achieved by analysing the top 1000, 10 000 and 20 000 clonotypes per sample. After downsampling to 27 000 UMIs, diversity was calculated as the inverse Simpson index using the vegan R package. Statistical testing used paired Mann-Whitney U tests on the discordant twin pairs and applied Benjamini-Hochberg correction for multiple testing. With the reads reprocessed by TCRdb, a single entry stands for each CDR3 protein sequence and no DNA is reported. The V and J calls were not made by the authors but by TCRdb's processing. The sample table gives fewer than 550,000 distinct CDR3 sequences. The biggest ten clones account for about 2.3% of the sample.

Points the paper makes about the study in general: Background noise and inter-individual variability may have been introduced into the repertoires by the differing immunosuppressive treatments among patients. IBD patients shared fewer clonotypes with other individuals than healthy twins did, most markedly in patients showing signs of disease activity. Concordant and discordant twins showed no difference in repertoire similarity, possibly because of limited statistical power. Measured by the inverse Simpson index, TCRbeta repertoire diversity was lower in IBD patients than in their healthy co-twins. Distinction between different T cell subtypes could not be achieved in the analysis. The results gave no support for a single strong signal or clonotype linked to IBD.

The germline V gene (reference sequence) yields MNHEY for CDR1 and SMNVEV for CDR2. There are 14 amino acids in the CDR3, from cysteine to phenylalanine inclusive. The DNA sequence is not available. From each donor, an approximately 2.3 ml peripheral blood sample was drawn into PAXgene tubes and stored at -80 degrees C. Without T cell sorting, total RNA was isolated from whole blood using the PAXgene blood miRNA kit on an automated QIAcube. Peripheral blood from monozygotic twin pairs, either concordant or discordant for inflammatory bowel disease, underwent deep TCRalpha and TCRbeta repertoire profiling that used unique molecular barcoding. Smoking habits were recorded for all twin pairs, with individuals classified as current, former or never smokers.

Sequencing was carried out using blood. The clonotype was recovered from a human donor with ulcerative colitis or Crohn's disease, or a healthy co-twin of an affected twin (not recorded which). This chain is built from TRBV27 and TRBJ1-4; TCRdb's D call, TRBD1, is unchecked because there is no DNA. The encoded CDR3 is CASSLFRGHEKLFF.